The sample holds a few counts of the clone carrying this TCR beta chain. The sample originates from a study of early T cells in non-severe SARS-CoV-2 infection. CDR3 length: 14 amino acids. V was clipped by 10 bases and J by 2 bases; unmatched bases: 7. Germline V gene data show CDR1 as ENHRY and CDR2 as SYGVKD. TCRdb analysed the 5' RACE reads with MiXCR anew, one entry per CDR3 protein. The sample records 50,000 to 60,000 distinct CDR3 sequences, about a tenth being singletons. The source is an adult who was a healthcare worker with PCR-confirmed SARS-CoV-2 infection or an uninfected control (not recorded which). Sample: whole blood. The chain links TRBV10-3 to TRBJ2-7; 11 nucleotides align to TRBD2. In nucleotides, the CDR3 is TGTGCCACCAAACTAGCGGGGGAAGCCTACGAGCAGTACTTC. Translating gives CATKLAGEAYEQYF.